Presented here are 21 T cell receptor beta chains from one specimen sequenced in a study of OX40 agonist ivuxolimab in advanced cancers. Clones were read by immunoSEQ multiplex PCR, and TCRdb kept only the in-frame ones, dropping some. Among about 84,000 clones listed, 85% to 90% were seen once. This specimen was CD4+ or CD8+ T cells sorted from blood, taken in a trial of the OX40 agonist ivuxolimab. All receptors come from an adult with an advanced solid tumor such as melanoma, head and neck, liver or kidney cancer.

V gene TRBV19 combines with J gene TRBJ1-5; D is unclear. This CDR3 is 15 amino acids long. The germline V gene has CDR1 LNHDA and CDR2 SQIVND (reference sequence). Trimming shortened V by 7 bases and J by 3 bases, and 16 bases separated the two germline ends. The CDR3 is CASKGRWVINQPQHF. The DNA for the CDR3 is TGTGCCAGTAAAGGTCGCTGGGTGATCAATCAGCCCCAGCATTTT.

The chain links TRBV19 to TRBJ1-1, with 7 bases identical to TRBD1. With 4 bases clipped from V and 3 bases from J, the junction kept 5 bases outside the gene matches. Germline V gene sequence: CDR1 LNHDA, CDR2 SQIVND (reference sequence). The CDR3 is 14 amino acids. The CDR3 protein is CASSTLDRYTEAFF. CDR3 nucleotide sequence: TGTGCCAGTAGTACCCTGGACAGGTACACTGAAGCTTTCTTT. The variable domain in full, with the rest retrieved from reference TRBV19 and TRBJ1-1, is DGGITQSPKYLFRKEGQNVTLSCEQNLNHDAMYWYRQDPGQGLRLIYYSQIVNDFQKGDIAEGYSVSREKKESFPLTVTSAQKNPTAFYLCASSTLDRYTEAFFGQGTRLTVV.

The V gene is TRBV7-3, the J gene TRBJ1-2, with 9 bases fitting TRBD1. With 5 bases clipped from V and 2 bases from J, the junction kept 6 bases outside the gene matches. Germline CDR1 reads SGHTA; CDR2 reads FQGTGA. The CDR3 spans 15 residues. As DNA, the CDR3 is TGTGCCAGCAGCCCAGGACAGGGGAAGAACTATGGCTACACCTTC. Its protein is CASSPGQGKNYGYTF.

About this clone: Other DNA sequences in the same sample also yield this CDR3. The V gene is TRBV7-2, the J gene TRBJ2-3; D not resolved. The CDR3 spans 14 residues. CDR1 is SGHTA, CDR2 FQGNSA, per germline. Trimming stripped 1 base from V and 1 base from J, with 6 bases between. The CDR3 coding sequence is TGTGCCAGCAGCTTAGGCGCAGGCACAGATACGCAGTATTTT. This gives the protein CASSLGAGTDTQYF. Full variable domain (outside the CDR3, taken from reference TRBV7-2 and TRBJ2-3): GAGVSQSPSNKVTEKGKDVELRCDPISGHTALYWYRQSLGQGLEFLIYFQGNSAPDKSGLPSDRFSAERTGGSVSTLTIQRTQQEDSAVYLCASSLGAGTDTQYFGPGTRLTVL.

This chain links TRBV30 with TRBJ1-4; weak D call: TRBD1 (5 bases). The germline CDR1 and CDR2 sequences are GTSNPN and SVGIG (reference sequence). Trimming stripped 0 bases from V and 17 bases from J, with 19 bases between. This CDR3 region has 13 residues. The CDR3, as DNA: TGTGCCTGGAGTGTATTGAGGGGCAGCGTCACTTTTTTT. Translated, it gives CAWSVLRGSVTFF.

This chain connects TRBV5-4 to TRBJ2-7, with 10 bases fitting TRBD1. The germline CDR1 and CDR2 sequences are SGHNT and YYREEE (reference sequence). CDR3 size: 15 residues. V was clipped by 0 bases and J by 4 bases; unmatched bases: 4. The CDR3 bases are TGTGCCAGCAGCTTGGGAAGGGACAGGGGATACGAGCAGTACGTC. Amino acid sequence: CASSLGRDRGYEQYV.

CDR3 coding DNA: TGTGCCACCAGCAGGCCACTAGCGGGAGTTACCGGGGAGCTGTTTTTT. Translation gives CATSRPLAGVTGELFF. The chain joins TRBV15 to TRBJ2-2; the match to TRBD2 covers 11 bases. The CDR3 has 16 amino acids. The V and J ends lost 3 bases and 5 bases, in that order; junction bases with no gene match: 5. Germline lookup yields CDR1 LNHNV and CDR2 YYDKDF (reference sequence).

The chain joins TRBV30 to TRBJ1-2; 7 positions agree with TRBD1. V shed 0 bases and J 1 base; nucleotides not matched to a gene: 5. CDR1 is GTSNPN, CDR2 SVGIG, per germline (reference sequence). The CDR3 sequence is 15 residues long. For the CDR3, the DNA is TGTGCCTGGAGTGTAGAGACAGGGTTTAACTATGGCTACACCTTC. It yields the protein CAWSVETGFNYGYTF.

CDR3: CASSLPPSGVGTDTQYF. CDR3 nucleotides: TGTGCCAGCAGCCTGCCCCCCAGCGGGGTTGGCACAGATACGCAGTATTTT. V gene TRBV5-4 combines with J gene TRBJ2-3; 7 nucleotides align to TRBD2. The CDR3 runs 17 residues. Germline V gene sequence: CDR1 SGHNT, CDR2 YYREEE (reference sequence). J lost 1 base, V lost 4 bases, and 12 bases had no gene match.

CDR3 sequence (DNA): TGTGCCAGCAGTGGAGCTAGCGGGGGGGCAGAGACCCAGTACTTC. Its translation is CASSGASGGAETQYF. The chain combines TRBV2 with TRBJ2-5; 12 positions agree with TRBD2. CDR3 length: 15 residues. Per the germline V gene, CDR1 is SNHLY and CDR2 is FYNNEI. The V and J ends lost 4 bases and 4 bases, in that order; junction bases with no gene match: 4. Full variable domain (outside the CDR3, taken from reference TRBV2 and TRBJ2-5): EPEVTQTPSHQVTQMGQEVILRCVPISNHLYFYWYRQILGQKVEFLVSFYNNEISEKSEIFDDQFSVERPDGSNFTLKIRSTKLEDSAMYFCASSGASGGAETQYFGPGTRLLVL.

The chain joins TRBV11-2 to TRBJ1-1; D remains ambiguous. Trimming removed 2 bases at V and 0 bases at J, with 10 bases between. There are 15 residues in the CDR3. Germline V gives CDR1 SGHAT, CDR2 FQNNGV. CDR3 nucleotide sequence: TGTGCCAGCAGCTTAAAAGGGCAGATGAACACTGAAGCTTTCTTT. Residues: CASSLKGQMNTEAFF. Full variable domain (missing parts from reference TRBV11-2 and TRBJ1-1): EAGVAQSPRYKIIEKRQSVAFWCNPISGHATLYWYQQILGQGPKLLIQFQNNGVVDDSQLPKDRFSAERLKGVDSTLKIQPAKLEDSAVYLCASSLKGQMNTEAFFGQGTRLTVV.

The genes are TRBV27 and TRBJ2-1; 8 bases agree with TRBD1. This CDR3 is 13 amino acids long. V lost 6 bases to trimming and J lost 4 bases; unmatched junction nucleotides: 2. CDR1 is MNHEY, CDR2 SMNVEV, per germline (reference sequence). Here the CDR3 DNA reads TGTGCCAGCAGATGGGACAGGTACAATGAGCAGTTCTTC. Translating it yields CASRWDRYNEQFF.

V gene TRBV5-6 combines with J gene TRBJ2-2; 13 nucleotides agree with TRBD2. Trimming removed 4 bases from V and 10 bases from J; junction bases left unmatched: 7. The CDR3 runs 15 residues. CDR1 SGHDT and CDR2 YYEEEE come from the germline V gene. CDR3 in amino acids: CASSAGTSGMEELFF. CDR3 nucleotides: TGTGCCAGCAGCGCCGGGACTAGCGGGATGGAGGAGCTGTTTTTT.

CDR3 bases: TGCAGTGCGCGGCGGGCCTACGAGCAGTACTTC. It specifies CSARRAYEQYF. The J gene is TRBJ2-7, the V gene TRBV20-1, with D possibly being TRBD2 (5 bases). The CDR3 covers 11 residues. Trimming left V 6 bases short and J 2 bases short, with 8 bases between. Germline-derived CDR1 and CDR2 are DFQATT and SNEGSKA (reference sequence).

In the case of this clone: Compared with germline, one end of the junction differs, possibly owing to a read error. The genes are TRBV19 and TRBJ1-1; 9 positions agree with TRBD1. The CDR3 has 16 residues. Germline values: CDR1 LNHDA, CDR2 SQIVND (reference sequence). The CDR3 here is CATSQGAIVLNAEAFF. CDR3 nucleotides: TGTGCCACCTCACAGGGGGCGATTGTTTTGAACGCTGAAGCTTTCTTT.

The J gene is TRBJ1-5, the V gene TRBV5-1; 10 bases map to TRBD1. V lost 4 bases and J lost 2; bases outside the gene matches: 6. Germline V lookup: CDR1 SGHRS, CDR2 YFSETQ. The CDR3 totals 16 residues. This chain's CDR3 is CASSPTGTGGNQPQHF. The CDR3 DNA reads as TGCGCCAGCAGCCCTACCGGGACAGGGGGCAATCAGCCCCAGCATTTT.

This CDR3 is CAWRGAGGLGANVLTF. The CDR3 DNA reads TGTGCCTGGAGGGGAGCGGGAGGCTTGGGGGCCAACGTCCTGACTTTC. The gene calls are TRBV30 and TRBJ2-6; 9 bases fit TRBD2. The V gene end was trimmed by 3 bases and the J gene end by 4 bases; junction bases not matched to a gene: 7. This CDR3 has 16 amino acids. CDR1 and CDR2 from the germline V gene are GTSNPN and SVGIG (reference sequence).

The chain carries TRBV5-1 and TRBJ2-1; D is possibly TRBD2 (5 bases). CDR1 and CDR2 from the germline V gene are SGHRS and YFSETQ. This CDR3 is 17 amino acids long. V gave up 0 bases and J gave up 0 bases, with 13 bases separating them. CDR3 protein: CASSLELAPGSYNEQFF. The DNA of the CDR3 is TGCGCCAGCAGCTTGGAGTTAGCGCCTGGCTCCTACAATGAGCAGTTCTTC.

This clone was detected a few times. V and J are TRBV14 and TRBJ2-1, with D maybe TRBD2 (5 bases). V was cut by 0 bases and J by 5 bases, with 17 bases left in between. Germline V gene lookup returns CDR1 SGHDN and CDR2 FVKESK. The CDR3 is made up of 17 amino acids. DNA of the CDR3: TGTGCCAGCAGCCAAGATGGAGAGCGGTTGAGCGACAATGAGCAGTTCTTC. As protein: CASSQDGERLSDNEQFF.

This clone was seen once. The chain recombines TRBV6-5 with TRBJ1-1; TRBD1 is a possible D gene (5 bases). This CDR3 comprises 14 residues. The V end lost 2 bases, the J end lost 4 bases, and 11 bases lay between the germline ends. The germline gives CDR1 MNHEY, CDR2 SVGAGI. The CDR3 loop is CASSYDRTITEAFF. The CDR3 bases are TGTGCCAGCAGTTACGACAGAACAATCACTGAAGCTTTCTTT.

This chain links TRBV25-1 with TRBJ1-5; a possible D gene is TRBD1 (5 bases). The germline CDR1 and CDR2 sequences are MGHDK and SYGVNS. V gave up 2 bases and J gave up 5 bases, with 10 bases separating them. The CDR3 sequence is 14 residues long. The CDR3 here is CASSEVGDHQPQHF. CDR3 bases: TGTGCCAGCAGTGAAGTAGGGGACCATCAGCCCCAGCATTTT.